What follows is one TCR beta chain and its context. The sample originates from a study of blood T cell repertoires in COVID-19. Across the whole study: Donors in the United States, Italy and Spain gave samples during acute or convalescent COVID-19. T cells, B-cell-depleted T cells, or PBMCs supplied cDNA or gDNA.

In germline, CDR1 is LNHDA, CDR2 SQIVND (reference sequence). The trim removed 6 bases at V and 1 base at J, leaving 6 bases unmatched. This CDR3 is built from 16 residues. Patients at the Seattle site were enrolled during active infection and followed longitudinally. As processed by the authors: Reference gene primer amplification in the assay estimated nucleated cell counts. TCRdb's table, derived via immunoSEQ multiplex PCR, lists solely in-frame clones and lacks some. That table furnishes V, J and clone size, whereas the DNA furnished D and trimming. The data show hundreds of thousands of clones, 83% seen once.

The source is a woman between 25 and 40 years old with COVID-19, enrolled during active disease. The chain couples TRBV19 to TRBJ2-6; 7 bases are shared with TRBD1. Sequenced input: peripheral blood. Written as DNA, the CDR3 is TGTGCCAGTAGCCAGGACAGGAGGTCTGGGGCCAACGTCCTGACTTTC. Encoded protein: CASSQDRRSGANVLTF.